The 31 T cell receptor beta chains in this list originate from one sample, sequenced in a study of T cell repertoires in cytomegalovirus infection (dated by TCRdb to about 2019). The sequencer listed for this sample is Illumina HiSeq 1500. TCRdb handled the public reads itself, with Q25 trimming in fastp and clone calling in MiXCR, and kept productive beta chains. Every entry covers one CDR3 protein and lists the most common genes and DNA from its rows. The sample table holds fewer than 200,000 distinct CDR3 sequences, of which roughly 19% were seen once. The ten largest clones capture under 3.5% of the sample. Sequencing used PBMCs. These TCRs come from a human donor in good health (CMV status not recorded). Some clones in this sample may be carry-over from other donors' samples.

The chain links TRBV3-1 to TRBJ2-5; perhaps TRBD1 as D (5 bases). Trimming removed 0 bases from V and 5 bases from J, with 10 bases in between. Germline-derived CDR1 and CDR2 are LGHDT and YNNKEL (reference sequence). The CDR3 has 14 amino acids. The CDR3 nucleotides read TGTGCCAGCAGCCAAGATGGGGCCGGGGAGACCCAGTACTTC. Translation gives CASSQDGAGETQYF.

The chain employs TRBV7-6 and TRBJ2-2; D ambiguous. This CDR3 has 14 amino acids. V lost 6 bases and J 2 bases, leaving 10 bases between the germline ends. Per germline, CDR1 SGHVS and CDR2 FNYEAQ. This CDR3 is CASRVQPNTGELFF. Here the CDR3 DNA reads TGTGCCAGCAGAGTCCAGCCTAACACCGGGGAGCTGTTTTTT.

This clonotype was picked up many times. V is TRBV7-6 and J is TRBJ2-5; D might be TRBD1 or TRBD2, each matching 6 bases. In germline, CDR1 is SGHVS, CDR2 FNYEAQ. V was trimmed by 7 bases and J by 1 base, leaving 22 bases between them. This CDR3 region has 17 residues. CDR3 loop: CASNNNPLGGGQETQYF. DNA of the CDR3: TGTGCCAGCAACAACAACCCTCTAGGAGGGGGCCAAGAGACCCAGTACTTC.

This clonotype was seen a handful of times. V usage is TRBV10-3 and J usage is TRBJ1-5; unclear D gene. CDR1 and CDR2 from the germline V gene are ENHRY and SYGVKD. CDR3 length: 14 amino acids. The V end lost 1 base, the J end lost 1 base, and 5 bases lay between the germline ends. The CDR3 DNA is TGTGCCATCAGTGAGTTCAGGAGCAATCAGCCCCAGCATTTT. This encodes CAISEFRSNQPQHF.

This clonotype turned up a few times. The CDR3 here is CASSLGWATGELFF. CDR3 DNA: TGTGCCAGCAGCTTGGGTTGGGCCACCGGGGAGCTGTTTTTT. The chain combines TRBV5-5 with TRBJ2-2; no clear D gene. V was clipped by 0 bases and J by 4 bases, with 7 bases between them. The CDR3 length is 14 residues. Germline V gives CDR1 SGHKS, CDR2 YYEKEE (reference sequence).

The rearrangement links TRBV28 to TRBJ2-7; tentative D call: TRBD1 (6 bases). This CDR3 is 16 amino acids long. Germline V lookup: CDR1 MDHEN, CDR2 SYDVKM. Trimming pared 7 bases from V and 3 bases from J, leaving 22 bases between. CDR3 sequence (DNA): TGTGCCAGCAATAACAATGTCCTCCCCAGGGGCTACGAGCAGTACTTC. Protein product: CASNNNVLPRGYEQYF.

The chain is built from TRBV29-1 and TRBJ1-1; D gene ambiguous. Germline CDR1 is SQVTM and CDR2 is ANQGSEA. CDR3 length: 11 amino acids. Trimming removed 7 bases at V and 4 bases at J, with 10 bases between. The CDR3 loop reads CSAPTSTEAFF. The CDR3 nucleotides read TGCAGCGCCCCGACGAGCACTGAAGCTTTCTTT. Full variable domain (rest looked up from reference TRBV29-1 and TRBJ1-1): SAVISQKPSRDICQRGTSLTIQCQVDSQVTMMFWYRQQPGQSLTLIATANQGSEATYESGFVIDKFPISRPNLTFSTLTVSNMSPEDSSIYLCSAPTSTEAFFGQGTRLTVV.

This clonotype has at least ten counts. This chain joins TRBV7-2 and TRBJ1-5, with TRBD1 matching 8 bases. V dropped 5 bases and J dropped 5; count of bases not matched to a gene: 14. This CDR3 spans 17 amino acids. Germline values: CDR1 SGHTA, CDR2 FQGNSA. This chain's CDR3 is CASSQPRAGGADQPQHF. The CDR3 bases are TGTGCCAGCAGCCAACCCCGGGCAGGGGGCGCCGATCAGCCCCAGCATTTT.

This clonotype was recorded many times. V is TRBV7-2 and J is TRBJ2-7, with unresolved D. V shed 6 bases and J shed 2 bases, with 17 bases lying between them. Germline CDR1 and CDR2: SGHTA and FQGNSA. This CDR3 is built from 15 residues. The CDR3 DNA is TGTGCCAGCAGTCCCTCCCGGTCCAGTACCTACGAGCAGTACTTC. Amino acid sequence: CASSPSRSSTYEQYF.

The CDR3 loop reads CSARLAGGETQYF. In DNA, the CDR3 is TGCAGTGCTCGACTAGCGGGAGGAGAGACCCAGTACTTC. The chain joins TRBV20-1 to TRBJ2-5, with 13 bases matching TRBD2. J was trimmed by 4 bases and V by 5 bases; bases with no gene match: 1. This CDR3 comprises 13 residues. Germline V gene data show CDR1 as DFQATT and CDR2 as SNEGSKA (reference sequence).

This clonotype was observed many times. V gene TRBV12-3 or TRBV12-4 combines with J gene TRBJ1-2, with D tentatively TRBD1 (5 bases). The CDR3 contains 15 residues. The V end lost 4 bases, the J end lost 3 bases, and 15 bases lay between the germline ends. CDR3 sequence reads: CASSSADGGYYGYTF. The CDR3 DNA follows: TGTGCCAGCAGTTCCGCCGACGGGGGGTACTATGGCTACACCTTC.

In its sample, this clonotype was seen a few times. CDR3 sequence (DNA): TGTGCCAGCAGCACCCGGGGAGGGCCGAGCTCCTACAATGAGCAGTTCTTC. It encodes CASSTRGGPSSYNEQFF. The chain combines TRBV4-2 with TRBJ2-1; 7 nucleotides agree with TRBD2. Germline V lookup: CDR1 LGHNA, CDR2 YNFKEQ. The length of the CDR3 is 17 residues. V shed 5 bases, J shed 0 bases, and the junction held 10 bases outside the gene matches.

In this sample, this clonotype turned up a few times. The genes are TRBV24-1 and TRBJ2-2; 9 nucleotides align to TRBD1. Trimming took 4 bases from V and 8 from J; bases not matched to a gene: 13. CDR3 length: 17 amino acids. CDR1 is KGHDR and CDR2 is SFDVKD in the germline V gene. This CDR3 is CATSDPFGGQGAGELFF. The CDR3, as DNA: TGTGCCACCAGTGACCCCTTTGGGGGACAGGGAGCTGGGGAGCTGTTTTTT.

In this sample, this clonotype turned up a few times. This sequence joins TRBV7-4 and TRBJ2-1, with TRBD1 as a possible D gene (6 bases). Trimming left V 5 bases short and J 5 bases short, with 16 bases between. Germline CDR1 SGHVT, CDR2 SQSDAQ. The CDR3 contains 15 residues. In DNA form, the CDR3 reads TGTGCCAGCAGCGTACCTCAGGGGCAGCACAATGAGCAGTTCTTC. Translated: CASSVPQGQHNEQFF.

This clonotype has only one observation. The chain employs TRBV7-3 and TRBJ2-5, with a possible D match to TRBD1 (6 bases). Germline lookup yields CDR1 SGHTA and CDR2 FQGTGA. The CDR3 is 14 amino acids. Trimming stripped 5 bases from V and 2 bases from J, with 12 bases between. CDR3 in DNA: TGTGCCAGCAGCCAGTGGACAGAGCAAGAGACCCAGTACTTC. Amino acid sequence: CASSQWTEQETQYF.

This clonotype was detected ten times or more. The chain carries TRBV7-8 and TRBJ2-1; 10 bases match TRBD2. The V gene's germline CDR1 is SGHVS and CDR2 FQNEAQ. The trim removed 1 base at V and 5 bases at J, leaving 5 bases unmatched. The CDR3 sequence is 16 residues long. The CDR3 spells CASSLGRTSGDNEQFF. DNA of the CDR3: TGTGCCAGCAGCTTAGGGCGGACTAGCGGTGACAATGAGCAGTTCTTC.

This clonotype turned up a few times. DNA of the CDR3: TGTGCCAGCAGCTTAGCGGTGGTAGCTTCAGATACGCAGTATTTT. Translated: CASSLAVVASDTQYF. The V and J genes are TRBV7-2 and TRBJ2-3; D call uncertain. The CDR3 is 15 amino acids. CDR1 is SGHTA and CDR2 is FQGNSA in the germline V gene. Trimming cost V 0 bases and J 4 bases, with 11 bases left between them.

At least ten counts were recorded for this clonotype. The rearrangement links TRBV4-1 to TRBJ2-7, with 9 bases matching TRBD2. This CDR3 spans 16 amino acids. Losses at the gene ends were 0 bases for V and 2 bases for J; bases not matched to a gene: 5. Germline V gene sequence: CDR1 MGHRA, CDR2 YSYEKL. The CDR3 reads CASSQDIAGAPYEQYF. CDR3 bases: TGCGCCAGCAGCCAAGATATAGCGGGGGCGCCCTACGAGCAGTACTTC.

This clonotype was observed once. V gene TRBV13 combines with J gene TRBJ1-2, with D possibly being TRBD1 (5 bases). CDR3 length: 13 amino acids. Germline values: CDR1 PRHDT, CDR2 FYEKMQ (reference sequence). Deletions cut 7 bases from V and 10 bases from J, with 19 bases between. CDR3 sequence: CASTLGGSIAYTF. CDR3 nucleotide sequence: TGTGCCAGCACCTTGGGGGGTTCTATAGCCTACACCTTC.

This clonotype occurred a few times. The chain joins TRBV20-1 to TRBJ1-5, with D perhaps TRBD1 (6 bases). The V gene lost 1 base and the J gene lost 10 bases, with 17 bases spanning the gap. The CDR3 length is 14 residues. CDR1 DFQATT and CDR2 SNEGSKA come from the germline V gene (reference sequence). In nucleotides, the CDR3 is TGCAGTGCTAGAGGGGCCAAGGGGGAGGGCCCCCAGCATTTT. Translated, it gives CSARGAKGEGPQHF.

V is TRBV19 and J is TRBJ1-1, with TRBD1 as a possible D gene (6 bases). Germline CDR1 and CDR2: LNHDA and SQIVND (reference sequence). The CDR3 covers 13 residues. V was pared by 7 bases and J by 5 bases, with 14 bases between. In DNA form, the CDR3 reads TGTGCCAGTATTTTACAGGGTCGGACTGAAGCTTTCTTT. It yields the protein CASILQGRTEAFF.

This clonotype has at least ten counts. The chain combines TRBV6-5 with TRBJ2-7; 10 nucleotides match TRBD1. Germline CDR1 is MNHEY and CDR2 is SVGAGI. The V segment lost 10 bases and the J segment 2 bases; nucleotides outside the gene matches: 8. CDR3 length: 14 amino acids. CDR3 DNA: TGTGCCACCCACCGCGGGACAGGGGCCTACGAGCAGTACTTC. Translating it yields CATHRGTGAYEQYF.

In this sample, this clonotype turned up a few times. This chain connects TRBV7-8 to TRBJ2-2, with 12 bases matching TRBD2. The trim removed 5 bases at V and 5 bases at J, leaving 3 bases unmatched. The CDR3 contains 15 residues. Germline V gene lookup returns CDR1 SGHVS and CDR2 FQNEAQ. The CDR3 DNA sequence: TGTGCCAGCAGCCCACTAGCGGGGGGAACCGGGGAGCTGTTTTTT. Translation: CASSPLAGGTGELFF.

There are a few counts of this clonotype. The CDR3 is CASSTLGEKTQYF. Here the CDR3 DNA reads TGTGCCAGCAGCACGTTAGGCGAGAAGACCCAGTACTTC. The V gene is TRBV7-6, the J gene TRBJ2-5; D call uncertain. The CDR3 is made up of 13 amino acids. Between the trimmed V and J ends, which lost 5 bases and 6 bases, there was a span of 13 bases. Per germline, CDR1 SGHVS and CDR2 FNYEAQ.

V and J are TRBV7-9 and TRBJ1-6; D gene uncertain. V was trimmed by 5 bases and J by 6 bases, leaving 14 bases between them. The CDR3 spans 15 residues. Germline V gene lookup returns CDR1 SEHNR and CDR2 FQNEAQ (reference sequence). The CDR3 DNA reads TGTGCCAGCAGCCGCGACTCAGGCCGTAATTCACCCCTCCACTTT. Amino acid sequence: CASSRDSGRNSPLHF.

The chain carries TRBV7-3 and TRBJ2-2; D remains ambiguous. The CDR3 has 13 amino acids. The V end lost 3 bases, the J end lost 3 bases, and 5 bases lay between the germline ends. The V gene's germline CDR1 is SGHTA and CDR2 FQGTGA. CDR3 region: CASSLDHTGELFF. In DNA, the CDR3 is TGTGCCAGCAGCTTGGACCACACCGGGGAGCTGTTTTTT.

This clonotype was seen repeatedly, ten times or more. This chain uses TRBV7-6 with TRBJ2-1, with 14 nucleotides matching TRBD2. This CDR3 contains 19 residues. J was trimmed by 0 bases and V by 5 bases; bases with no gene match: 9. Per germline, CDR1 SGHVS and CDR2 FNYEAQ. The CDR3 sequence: CASSGEGLAGVSSYNEQFF. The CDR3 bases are TGTGCCAGCAGCGGTGAGGGACTAGCGGGAGTCTCCTCCTACAATGAGCAGTTCTTC.

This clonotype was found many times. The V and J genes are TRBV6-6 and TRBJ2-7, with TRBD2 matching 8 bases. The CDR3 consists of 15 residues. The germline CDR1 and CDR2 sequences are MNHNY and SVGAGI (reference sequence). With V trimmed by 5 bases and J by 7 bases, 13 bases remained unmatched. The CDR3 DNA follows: TGTGCCAGCAGTCCTCCTTCAGCGGGAGTGAGTGAGCAGTACTTC. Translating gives CASSPPSAGVSEQYF.

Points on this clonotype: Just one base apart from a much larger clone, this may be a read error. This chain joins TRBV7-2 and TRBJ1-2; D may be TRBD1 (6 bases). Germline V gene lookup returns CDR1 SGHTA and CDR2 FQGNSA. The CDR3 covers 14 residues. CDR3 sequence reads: CASSLARRGDGYAF. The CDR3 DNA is TGTGCCAGCAGCTTAGCGCGCAGGGGAGATGGCTACGCCTTC.

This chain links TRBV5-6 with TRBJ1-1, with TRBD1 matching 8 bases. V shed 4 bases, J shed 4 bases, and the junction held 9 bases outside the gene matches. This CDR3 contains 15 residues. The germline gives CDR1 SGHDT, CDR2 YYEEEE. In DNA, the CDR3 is TGTGCCAGCAGCCCGAACAGGGGGGGATCCACTGAAGCTTTCTTT. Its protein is CASSPNRGGSTEAFF.

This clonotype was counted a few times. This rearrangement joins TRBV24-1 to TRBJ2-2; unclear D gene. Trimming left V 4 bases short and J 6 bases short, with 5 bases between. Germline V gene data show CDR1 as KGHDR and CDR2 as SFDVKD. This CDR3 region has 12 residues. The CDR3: CATSERAGELFF. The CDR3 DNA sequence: TGTGCCACCAGTGAACGTGCCGGGGAGCTGTTTTTT.